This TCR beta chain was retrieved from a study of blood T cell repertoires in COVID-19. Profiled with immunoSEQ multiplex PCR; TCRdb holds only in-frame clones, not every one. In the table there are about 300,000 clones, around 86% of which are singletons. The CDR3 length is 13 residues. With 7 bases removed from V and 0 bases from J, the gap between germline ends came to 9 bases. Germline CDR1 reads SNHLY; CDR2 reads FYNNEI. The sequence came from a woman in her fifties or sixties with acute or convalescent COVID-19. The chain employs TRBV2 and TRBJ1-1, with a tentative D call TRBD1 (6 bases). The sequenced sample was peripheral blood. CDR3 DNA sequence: TGTGCCAGCACCCCAGGGGTGAACACTGAAGCTTTCTTT. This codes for CASTPGVNTEAFF.